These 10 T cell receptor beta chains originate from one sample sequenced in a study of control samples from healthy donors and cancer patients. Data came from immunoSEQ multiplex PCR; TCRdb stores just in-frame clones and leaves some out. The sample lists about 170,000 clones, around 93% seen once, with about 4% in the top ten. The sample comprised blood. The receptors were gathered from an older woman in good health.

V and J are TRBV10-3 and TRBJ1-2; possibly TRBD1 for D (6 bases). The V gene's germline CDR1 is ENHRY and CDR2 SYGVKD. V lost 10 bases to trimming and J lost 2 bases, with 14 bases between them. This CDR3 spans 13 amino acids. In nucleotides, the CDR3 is TGTGCCACCTCGACAGGCGACAACTATGGCTACACCTTC. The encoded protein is CATSTGDNYGYTF.

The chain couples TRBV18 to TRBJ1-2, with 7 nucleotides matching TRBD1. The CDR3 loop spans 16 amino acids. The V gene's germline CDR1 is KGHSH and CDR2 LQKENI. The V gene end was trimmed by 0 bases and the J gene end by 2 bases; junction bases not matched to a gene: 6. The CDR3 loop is CASSPPYRGKNYGYTF. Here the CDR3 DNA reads TGTGCCAGCTCACCACCTTACAGGGGCAAAAACTATGGCTACACCTTC. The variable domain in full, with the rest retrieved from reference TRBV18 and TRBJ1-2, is NAGVMQNPRHLVRRRGQEARLRCSPMKGHSHVYWYRQLPEEGLKFMVYLQKENIIDESGMPKERFSAEFPKEGPSILRIQQVVRGDSAAYFCASSPPYRGKNYGYTFGSGTRLTVV.

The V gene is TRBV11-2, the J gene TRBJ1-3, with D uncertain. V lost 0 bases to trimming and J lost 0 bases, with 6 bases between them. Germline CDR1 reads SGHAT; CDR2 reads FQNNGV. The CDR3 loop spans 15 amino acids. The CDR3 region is CASSLDGSSGNTIYF. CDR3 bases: TGTGCCAGCAGCTTAGACGGCAGCTCTGGAAACACCATATATTTT.

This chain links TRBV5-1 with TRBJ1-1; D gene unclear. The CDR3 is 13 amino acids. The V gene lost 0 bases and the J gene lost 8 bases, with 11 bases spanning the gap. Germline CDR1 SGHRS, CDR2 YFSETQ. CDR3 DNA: TGCGCCAGCAGCTTGGCCTTAGAGGGAGAAGCTTTCTTT. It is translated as CASSLALEGEAFF.

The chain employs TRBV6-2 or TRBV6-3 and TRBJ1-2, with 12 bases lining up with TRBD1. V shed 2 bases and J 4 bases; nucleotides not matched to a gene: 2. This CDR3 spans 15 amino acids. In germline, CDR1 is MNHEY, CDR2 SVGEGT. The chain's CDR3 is CASSYPGQGAYGYTF. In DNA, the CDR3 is TGTGCCAGCAGTTACCCGGGACAGGGGGCCTATGGCTACACCTTC.

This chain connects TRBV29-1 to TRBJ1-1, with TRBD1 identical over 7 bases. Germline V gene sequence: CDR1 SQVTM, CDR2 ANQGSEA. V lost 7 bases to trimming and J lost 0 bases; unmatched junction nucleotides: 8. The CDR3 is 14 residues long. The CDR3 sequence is CSAKQGQMNTEAFF. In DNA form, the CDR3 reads TGCAGCGCGAAACAGGGGCAAATGAACACTGAAGCTTTCTTT.

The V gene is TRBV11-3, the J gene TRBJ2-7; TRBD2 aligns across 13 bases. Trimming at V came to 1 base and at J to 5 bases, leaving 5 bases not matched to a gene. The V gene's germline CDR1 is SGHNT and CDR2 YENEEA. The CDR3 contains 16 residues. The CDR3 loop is CASSLGTSGGFDEQYF. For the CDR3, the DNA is TGTGCCAGCAGCTTAGGGACTAGCGGGGGTTTCGACGAGCAGTACTTC.

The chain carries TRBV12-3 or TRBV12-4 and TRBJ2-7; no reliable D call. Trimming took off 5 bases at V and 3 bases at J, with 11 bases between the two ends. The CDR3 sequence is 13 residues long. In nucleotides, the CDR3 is TGTGCCAGCAGTCAAAATGGGAACTACGAGCAGTACTTC. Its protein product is CASSQNGNYEQYF.

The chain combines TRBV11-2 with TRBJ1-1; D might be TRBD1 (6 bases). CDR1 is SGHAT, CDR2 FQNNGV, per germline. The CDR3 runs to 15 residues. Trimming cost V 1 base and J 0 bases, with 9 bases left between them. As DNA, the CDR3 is TGTGCCAGCAGCTTAGGCGGGGGCCTGAACACTGAAGCTTTCTTT. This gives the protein CASSLGGGLNTEAFF. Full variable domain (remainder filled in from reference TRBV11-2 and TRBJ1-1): EAGVAQSPRYKIIEKRQSVAFWCNPISGHATLYWYQQILGQGPKLLIQFQNNGVVDDSQLPKDRFSAERLKGVDSTLKIQPAKLEDSAVYLCASSLGGGLNTEAFFGQGTRLTVV.

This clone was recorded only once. The CDR3 loop reads CASSFISGTSFF. CDR3 nucleotide sequence: TGTGCCAGCAGTTTTATTAGCGGGACTAGCTTCTTC. The J gene is TRBJ2-1, the V gene TRBV27; 9 nucleotides agree with TRBD2. The germline CDR1 and CDR2 sequences are MNHEY and SMNVEV (reference sequence). This CDR3 comprises 12 residues. The V and J ends lost 3 bases and 16 bases, in that order; junction bases with no gene match: 7.